These T cell receptor beta chains were read from a single sample in a study of blood T cell repertoires in COVID-19. Clones were read by immunoSEQ multiplex PCR, and TCRdb kept only the in-frame ones, dropping some. The sample includes 150,000 to 200,000 clones, 70% to 90% seen only once; the top ten take around 9.9%. Sequenced material: peripheral blood. All receptors derive from a woman aged 55-70 years with COVID-19, enrolled during active disease. The CDR3 runs from the conserved cysteine through the conserved F or W. D genes are given only for firm matches. The listing skips clone size in some rows; elsewhere it reads once, few, many or a size class.

CDR3 DNA: TGTGCCAGCAGCCAGAGGAAGGAGACCCAGTACTTC
CDR3 protein: CASSQRKETQYF
CDR3 length: 12
clone size: .
V gene: TRBV3-1/TRBV3-2
D gene: .
J gene: TRBJ2-5

CDR3 DNA: TGTGCCAGCAGCTTTCGACAGGGCTTCGAGCAGTACTTC
CDR3 protein: CASSFRQGFEQYF
CDR3 length: 13
clone size: once
V gene: TRBV5-6
D gene: TRBD1
J gene: TRBJ2-7

CDR3 DNA: TGTGCCAGTAGTCCCCAATCCGTGGACAGGGGACGGGAGACCCAGTACTTC
CDR3 protein: CASSPQSVDRGRETQYF
CDR3 length: 17
clone size: once
V gene: TRBV19
D gene: TRBD1
J gene: TRBJ2-5

CDR3 DNA: TGTGCCAGCAGCTATGGGAGGGGGACGTACACCTACGAGCAGTACTTC
CDR3 protein: CASSYGRGTYTYEQYF
CDR3 length: 16
clone size: .
V gene: TRBV7-9
D gene: .
J gene: TRBJ2-7

CDR3 DNA: TGTGCCAGCTCACCACCTGCGACAGGGTCAAACACTGAAGCTTTCTTT
CDR3 protein: CASSPPATGSNTEAFF
CDR3 length: 16
clone size: .
V gene: TRBV18
D gene: TRBD1
J gene: TRBJ1-1

CDR3 DNA: TGTGCCAGCGGGGGCGGCAATCAGCCCCAGCATTTT
CDR3 protein: CASGGGNQPQHF
CDR3 length: 12
clone size: .
V gene: TRBV7-9
D gene: .
J gene: TRBJ1-5

CDR3 DNA: TGTGCCAGTAGCGGAAGCGGGGCAAGCTCCTACGAGCAGTACTTC
CDR3 protein: CASSGSGASSYEQYF
CDR3 length: 15
clone size: .
V gene: TRBV19
D gene: TRBD2
J gene: TRBJ2-7

CDR3 DNA: TGCAGTGCTAGTCGACCGGGATTCTCCTACAATGAGCAGTTCTTC
CDR3 protein: CSASRPGFSYNEQFF
CDR3 length: 15
clone size: .
V gene: TRBV20-1
D gene: .
J gene: TRBJ2-1

CDR3 DNA: TGTGCCTGGGCCACGGGAAATAATCAGCCCCAGCATTTT
CDR3 protein: CAWATGNNQPQHF
CDR3 length: 13
clone size: .
V gene: TRBV30
D gene: .
J gene: TRBJ1-5

CDR3 DNA: TGTGCTAGCAGCTTAGATGGTGCAACCGGGGAGACCCAGTACTTC
CDR3 protein: CASSLDGATGETQYF
CDR3 length: 15
clone size: .
V gene: TRBV7-7
D gene: .
J gene: TRBJ2-5

CDR3 DNA: TGTGCCAGCAGACCCGGGACAGAAAAACCGAACACTGAAGCTTTCTTT
CDR3 protein: CASRPGTEKPNTEAFF
CDR3 length: 16
clone size: .
V gene: TRBV27
D gene: TRBD1
J gene: TRBJ1-1

CDR3 DNA: TGTGCCAGTAGTATTAGGACAGGGCTGGTGAACACTGAAGCTTTCTTT
CDR3 protein: CASSIRTGLVNTEAFF
CDR3 length: 16
clone size: .
V gene: TRBV19
D gene: TRBD1
J gene: TRBJ1-1

CDR3 DNA: TGTGCCACCAGTGACCCCGGCAGGGGGGACAATCAGCCCCAGCATTTT
CDR3 protein: CATSDPGRGDNQPQHF
CDR3 length: 16
clone size: few
V gene: TRBV24-1
D gene: TRBD1
J gene: TRBJ1-5

CDR3 DNA: TGTGCCAGCAGCTTAGCCCAGCGCACAGGGAACACTGAAGCTTTCTTT
CDR3 protein: CASSLAQRTGNTEAFF
CDR3 length: 16
clone size: .
V gene: TRBV7-3
D gene: .
J gene: TRBJ1-1

CDR3 DNA: TGTGCCAGCAGCCCTAGCTATGGCTACACCTTC
CDR3 protein: CASSPSYGYTF
CDR3 length: 11
clone size: .
V gene: TRBV6-6
D gene: .
J gene: TRBJ1-2

CDR3 DNA: TGTGCCAGCAGCGTAGACAGAGCCAGCTATGGCTACACCTTC
CDR3 protein: CASSVDRASYGYTF
CDR3 length: 14
clone size: .
V gene: TRBV6-4
D gene: .
J gene: TRBJ1-2

CDR3 DNA: TGTGCCAGCAGCTTAGCTCGGGCTAGCGGATACTACGAGCAGTACTTC
CDR3 protein: CASSLARASGYYEQYF
CDR3 length: 16
clone size: .
V gene: TRBV7-2
D gene: TRBD2
J gene: TRBJ2-7

CDR3 DNA: TGTGCCAGCAGCTCGACAGGGGCCCACGTCGAGCAGTACTTC
CDR3 protein: CASSSTGAHVEQYF
CDR3 length: 14
clone size: once
V gene: TRBV7-9
D gene: TRBD1
J gene: TRBJ2-7

CDR3 DNA: TGTGCCATCAAGGGCCAAGCGGGCAATGAGCAGTTCTTC
CDR3 protein: CAIKGQAGNEQFF
CDR3 length: 13
clone size: .
V gene: TRBV10-3
D gene: .
J gene: TRBJ2-1

CDR3 DNA: TGCGCCAGCAGCCAAAGGCGGAACCAAGAGACCCAGTACTTC
CDR3 protein: CASSQRRNQETQYF
CDR3 length: 14
clone size: .
V gene: TRBV4-3
D gene: .
J gene: TRBJ2-5

CDR3 DNA: TGTGCCAGCAGCCCAGCGGGGGGCCCAGATACGCAGTATTTT
CDR3 protein: CASSPAGGPDTQYF
CDR3 length: 14
clone size: .
V gene: TRBV7-2
D gene: TRBD2
J gene: TRBJ2-3

CDR3 DNA: TGTGCCAGTAGTATAGGCCTAGCGGGATTCTCCTACGAGCAGTACTTC
CDR3 protein: CASSIGLAGFSYEQYF
CDR3 length: 16
clone size: .
V gene: TRBV19
D gene: TRBD2
J gene: TRBJ2-7

CDR3 DNA: TGTGCCATCAGGGTCTATAGCACAGATACGCAGTATTTT
CDR3 protein: CAIRVYSTDTQYF
CDR3 length: 13
clone size: .
V gene: TRBV10-3
D gene: .
J gene: TRBJ2-3

CDR3 DNA: TGTGCTAGTGGTTGGGAGGCAGGACTCTCTGGAAACACCATATATTTT
CDR3 protein: CASGWEAGLSGNTIYF
CDR3 length: 16
clone size: once
V gene: TRBV12-5
D gene: .
J gene: TRBJ1-3

CDR3 DNA: TGTGCCAGCAGCCAATCGACAGGGAGTCAGCCCCAGCATTTT
CDR3 protein: CASSQSTGSQPQHF
CDR3 length: 14
clone size: .
V gene: TRBV9
D gene: TRBD1
J gene: TRBJ1-5

CDR3 DNA: TGCGCCAGCAGCTTTCAATCGCCGGGAGGCACAGATACGCAGTATTTT
CDR3 protein: CASSFQSPGGTDTQYF
CDR3 length: 16
clone size: .
V gene: TRBV5-1
D gene: .
J gene: TRBJ2-3

CDR3 DNA: TGTGCCAGCAGTTGGAGGGATCCCACTGAAGCTTTCTTT
CDR3 protein: CASSWRDPTEAFF
CDR3 length: 13
clone size: .
V gene: TRBV6-5
D gene: .
J gene: TRBJ1-1

CDR3 DNA: TGCGCCAGCAGCCATAGGACAGGGGGTCCCTACGAGCAGTACTTC
CDR3 protein: CASSHRTGGPYEQYF
CDR3 length: 15
clone size: .
V gene: TRBV4-1
D gene: TRBD1
J gene: TRBJ2-7